Given below is one TCR beta chain in context. The antigen is undetermined. This sample is drawn from a study of long-term antiretroviral therapy in people with HIV. As for the study in general: The earliest samples came from an era when ART typically awaited falling CD4 counts. Whole-study results and caveats: ART adherence, viral resistance and therapy changes went undocumented. Although diversity increased after ART, it remained lower than in transplant donor controls.

The immunoSEQ assay was v3.0, run at survey level. Repertoires were generated with immunoSEQ multiplex PCR, while TCRdb's copy carries only in-frame clones and drops some. The sample records 15,000 to 20,000 clones, 80% to 90% being singletons. This CDR3 contains 15 residues. Germline V CDR1 and CDR2: MGHRA, YSYEKL. Trimming removed 2 bases from V and 4 bases from J; junction bases left unmatched: 5. Sequenced here: unsorted PBMCs, sampled 0.3 years after starting antiretroviral therapy. The origin of this receptor is a man aged 18 to 30 with HIV. The chain recombines TRBV4-1 with TRBJ1-2, with TRBD1 identical over 9 bases. The CDR3 sequence: CASSQPGQGIYGYTF. The DNA of the CDR3 is TGCGCCAGCAGCCAACCGGGACAGGGAATCTATGGCTACACCTTC.